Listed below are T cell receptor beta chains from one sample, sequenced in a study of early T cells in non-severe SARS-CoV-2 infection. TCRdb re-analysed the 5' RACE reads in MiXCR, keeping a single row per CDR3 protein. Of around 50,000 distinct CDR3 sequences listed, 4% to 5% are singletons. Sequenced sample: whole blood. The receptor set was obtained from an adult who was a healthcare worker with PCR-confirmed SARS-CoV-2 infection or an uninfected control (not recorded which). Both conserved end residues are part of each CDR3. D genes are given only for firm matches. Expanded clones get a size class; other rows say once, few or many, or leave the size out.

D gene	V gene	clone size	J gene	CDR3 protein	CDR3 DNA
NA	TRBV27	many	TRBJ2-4	CASSRISGEGPKNIQYF	TGTGCCAGCAGTCGCATCTCAGGGGAAGGTCCCAAAAACATTCAGTACTTC
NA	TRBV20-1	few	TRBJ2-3	CSAMGPRGRWGDTQYF	TGCAGTGCTATGGGACCGCGGGGTCGCTGGGGAGATACGCAGTATTTT
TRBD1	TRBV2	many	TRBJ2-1	CASTGDRGENEQFF	TGTGCCAGCACGGGCGACAGGGGGGAAAATGAGCAGTTCTTC
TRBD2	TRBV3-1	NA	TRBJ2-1	CASSAGLAGGEQFF	TGTGCCAGCAGCGCCGGACTAGCGGGGGGTGAGCAGTTCTTC
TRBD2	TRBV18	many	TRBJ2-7	CASSPWLAGGYEQYF	TGTGCCAGCTCACCGTGGCTAGCGGGGGGTTACGAGCAGTACTTC
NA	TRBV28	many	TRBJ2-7	CASSFTVPTNPIGQYF	TGTGCCAGCAGTTTCACGGTTCCCACAAATCCCATCGGGCAGTACTTC
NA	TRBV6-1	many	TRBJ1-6	CASSFNTEYNSPLHF	TGTGCCAGCAGCTTCAACACGGAATATAATTCACCCCTCCACTTT
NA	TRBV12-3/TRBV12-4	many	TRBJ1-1	CASRPTGYTEAFF	TGTGCCAGCAGACCTACAGGGTACACTGAAGCTTTCTTT
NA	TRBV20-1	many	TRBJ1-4	CSARDSGLTNEKLFF	TGCAGTGCTAGAGATTCGGGGTTAACTAATGAAAAACTGTTTTTT
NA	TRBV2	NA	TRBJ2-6	CASSRTVNSGANVLTF	TGTGCCAGCAGCCGGACAGTAAACTCTGGGGCCAACGTCCTGACTTTC
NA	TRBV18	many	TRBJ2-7	CASSPQGSYEQYF	TGTGCCAGCTCACCCCAGGGGTCCTACGAGCAGTACTTC
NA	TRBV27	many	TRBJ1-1	CASSPSKTQTTEAFF	TGTGCCAGCAGTCCGTCAAAGACACAGACTACTGAAGCTTTCTTT
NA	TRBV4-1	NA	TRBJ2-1	CASSPGQFYNEQFF	TGCGCCAGCAGCCCGGGACAATTCTACAATGAGCAGTTCTTC
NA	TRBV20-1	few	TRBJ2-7	CSASPQGYEQYF	TGCAGTGCTAGTCCCCAGGGTTACGAGCAGTACTTC
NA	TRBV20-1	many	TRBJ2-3	CSARAAGRTDTQYF	TGCAGTGCTAGAGCGGCGGGCCGCACAGATACGCAGTATTTT
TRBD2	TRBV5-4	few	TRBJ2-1	CASSSASGGQYNEQFF	TGTGCCAGCAGCTCGGCAAGCGGGGGCCAATACAATGAGCAGTTCTTC
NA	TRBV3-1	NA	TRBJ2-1	CASAETGEQFF	TGTGCCAGCGCCGAGACCGGTGAGCAGTTCTTC
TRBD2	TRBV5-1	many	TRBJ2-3	CASQQSPGRGGVDTQYF	TGCGCCAGCCAGCAATCCCCGGGGCGGGGGGGCGTGGATACGCAGTATTTT
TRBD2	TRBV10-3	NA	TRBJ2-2	CAAGLAGETGELFF	TGTGCCGCCGGACTAGCGGGGGAAACCGGGGAGCTGTTTTTT
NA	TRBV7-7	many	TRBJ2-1	CASSKPRGIDCNEQFF	TGTGCCAGCAGCAAGCCCCGGGGTATCGATTGCAATGAGCAGTTCTTC
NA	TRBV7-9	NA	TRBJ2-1	CASSLAPGGEQFF	TGTGCCAGCAGCTTAGCCCCAGGCGGGGAGCAGTTCTTC
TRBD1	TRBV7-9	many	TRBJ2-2	CASADRGVDPNTGELFF	TGTGCCAGCGCCGACAGGGGGGTGGATCCGAACACCGGGGAGCTGTTTTTT
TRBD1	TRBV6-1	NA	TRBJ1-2	CASSEPYGQALYGYTF	TGTGCCAGCAGTGAACCTTATGGACAGGCCCTTTATGGCTACACCTTC
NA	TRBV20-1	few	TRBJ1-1	CSATGQQIMNTEAFF	TGCAGTGCTACGGGACAACAGATCATGAACACTGAAGCTTTCTTT
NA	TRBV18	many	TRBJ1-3	CASSPPFEGPGNTIYF	TGTGCCAGCTCACCACCCTTCGAGGGGCCTGGAAACACCATATATTTT
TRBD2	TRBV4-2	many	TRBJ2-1	CASRTSGRDNEQFF	TGTGCCAGCAGGACTAGCGGGAGGGACAATGAGCAGTTCTTC
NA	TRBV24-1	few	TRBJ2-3	CATSAVGAGQDTQYF	TGTGCCACCAGTGCCGTAGGAGCTGGGCAAGATACGCAGTATTTT
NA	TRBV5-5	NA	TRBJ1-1	CASSLTPISSPEAFF	TGTGCCAGCAGCTTGACACCTATCTCCTCCCCTGAAGCTTTCTTT
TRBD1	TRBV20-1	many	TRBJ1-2	CSARDPDRVGYTF	TGCAGTGCTAGAGACCCGGACAGGGTTGGCTACACCTTC
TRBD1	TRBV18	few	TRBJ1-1	CASSPGGNTEAFF	TGTGCCAGCTCCCCAGGGGGCAACACTGAAGCTTTCTTT
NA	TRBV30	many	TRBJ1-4	CAWRNPVTMHYEKLFF	TGTGCCTGGAGAAACCCGGTGACAATGCATTATGAAAAACTGTTTTTT
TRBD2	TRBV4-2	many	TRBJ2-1	CASSQDLRILAGGENEQFF	TGTGCCAGCAGCCAAGATCTACGTATACTAGCGGGGGGTGAGAATGAGCAGTTCTTC
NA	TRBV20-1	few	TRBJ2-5	CSAPRGTGTQYF	TGCAGTGCCCCTCGGGGGACGGGGACCCAGTACTTC
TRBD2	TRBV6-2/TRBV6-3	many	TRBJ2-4	CASSAGTTENIQYF	TGTGCCAGCAGTGCGGGGACTACCGAAAACATTCAGTACTTC
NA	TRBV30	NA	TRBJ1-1	CAWSVLGNTEAFF	TGTGCCTGGAGTGTCCTGGGGAACACTGAAGCTTTCTTT
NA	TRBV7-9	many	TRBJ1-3	CASSPKGSSGNTIYF	TGTGCCAGCAGCCCCAAGGGCAGCTCTGGAAACACCATATATTTT
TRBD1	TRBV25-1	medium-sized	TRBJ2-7	CASSATRDRDSYEQYF	TGTGCCAGCAGTGCCACTCGGGACAGGGACTCCTACGAGCAGTACTTC
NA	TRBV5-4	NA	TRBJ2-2	CASSFGSTNTGELFF	TGTGCCAGCAGCTTCGGCAGTACGAACACCGGGGAGCTGTTTTTT
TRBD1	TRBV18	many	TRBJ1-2	CASSPIGQAEGYGYTF	TGTGCCAGCTCACCAATCGGACAGGCCGAGGGCTATGGCTACACCTTC
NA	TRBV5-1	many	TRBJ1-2	CASSPVQVGGPYGYTF	TGCGCCAGCAGCCCCGTACAGGTGGGGGGTCCCTATGGCTACACCTTC
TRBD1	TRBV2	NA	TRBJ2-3	CASTGTGGPDTQYF	TGTGCCAGCACCGGGACAGGGGGACCAGATACGCAGTATTTT